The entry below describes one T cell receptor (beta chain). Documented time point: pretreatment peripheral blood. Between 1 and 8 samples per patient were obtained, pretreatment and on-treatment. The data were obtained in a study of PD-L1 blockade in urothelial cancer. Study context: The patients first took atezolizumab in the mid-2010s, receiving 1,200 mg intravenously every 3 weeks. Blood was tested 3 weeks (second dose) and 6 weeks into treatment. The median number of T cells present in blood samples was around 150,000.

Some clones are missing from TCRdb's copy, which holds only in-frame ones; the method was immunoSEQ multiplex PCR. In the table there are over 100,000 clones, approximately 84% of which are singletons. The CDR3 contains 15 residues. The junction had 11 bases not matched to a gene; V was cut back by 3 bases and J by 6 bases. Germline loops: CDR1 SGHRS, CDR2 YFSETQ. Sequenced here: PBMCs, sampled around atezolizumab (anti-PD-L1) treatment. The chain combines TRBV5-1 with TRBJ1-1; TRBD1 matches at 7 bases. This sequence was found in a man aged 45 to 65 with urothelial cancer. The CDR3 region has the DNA TGCGCCAGCAGCTCCCGGGCAGGGGGGCCGGCTGAAGCTTTCTTT. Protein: CASSSRAGGPAEAFF. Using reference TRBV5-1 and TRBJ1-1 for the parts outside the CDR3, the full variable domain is KAGVTQTPRYLIKTRGQQVTLSCSPISGHRSVSWYQQTPGQGLQFLFEYFSETQRNKGNFPGRFSGRQFSNSRSEMNVSTLELGDSALYLCASSSRAGGPAEAFFGQGTRLTVV.